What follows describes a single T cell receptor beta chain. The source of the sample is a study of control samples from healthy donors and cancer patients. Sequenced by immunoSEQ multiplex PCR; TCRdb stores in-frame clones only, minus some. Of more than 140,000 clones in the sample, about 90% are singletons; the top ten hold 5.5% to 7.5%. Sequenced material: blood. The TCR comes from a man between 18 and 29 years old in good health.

Written as DNA, the CDR3 is TGTGCCAGCAGCAAAGGGGGGGGCAGATTGAACACTGAAGCTTTCTTT. Translation: CASSKGGGRLNTEAFF. The J gene is TRBJ1-1, the V gene TRBV21-1. TRBV21-1 is tagged as a pseudogene. CDR3 length: 16 residues.